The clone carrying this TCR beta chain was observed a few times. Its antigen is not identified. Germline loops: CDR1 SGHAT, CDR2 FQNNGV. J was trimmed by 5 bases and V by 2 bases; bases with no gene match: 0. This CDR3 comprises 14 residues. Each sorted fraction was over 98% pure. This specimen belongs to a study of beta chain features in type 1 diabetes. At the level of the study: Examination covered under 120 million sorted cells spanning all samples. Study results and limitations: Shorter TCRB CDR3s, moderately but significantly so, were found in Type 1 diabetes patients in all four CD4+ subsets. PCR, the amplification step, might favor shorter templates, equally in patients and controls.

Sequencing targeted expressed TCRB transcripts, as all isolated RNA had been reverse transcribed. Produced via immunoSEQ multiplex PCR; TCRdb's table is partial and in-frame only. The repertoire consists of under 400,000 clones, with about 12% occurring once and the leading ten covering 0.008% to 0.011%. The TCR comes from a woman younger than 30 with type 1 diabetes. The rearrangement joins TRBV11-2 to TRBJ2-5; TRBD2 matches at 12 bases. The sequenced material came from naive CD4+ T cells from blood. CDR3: CASSLTSGRETQYF. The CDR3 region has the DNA TGTGCCAGCAGCTTAACTAGCGGGAGGGAGACCCAGTACTTC.